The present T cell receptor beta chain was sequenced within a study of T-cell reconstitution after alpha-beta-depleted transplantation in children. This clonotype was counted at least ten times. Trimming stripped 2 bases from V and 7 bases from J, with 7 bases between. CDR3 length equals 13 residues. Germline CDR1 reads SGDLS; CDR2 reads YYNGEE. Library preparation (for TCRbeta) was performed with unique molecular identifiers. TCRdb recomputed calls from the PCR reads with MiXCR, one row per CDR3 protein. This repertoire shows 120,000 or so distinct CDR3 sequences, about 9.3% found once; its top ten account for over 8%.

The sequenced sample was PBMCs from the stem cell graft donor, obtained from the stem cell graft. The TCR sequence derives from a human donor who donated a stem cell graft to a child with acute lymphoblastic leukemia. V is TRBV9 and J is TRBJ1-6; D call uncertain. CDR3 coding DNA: TGTGCCAGCAGCGTCGGACCGAATTCACCCCTCCACTTT. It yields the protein CASSVGPNSPLHF.